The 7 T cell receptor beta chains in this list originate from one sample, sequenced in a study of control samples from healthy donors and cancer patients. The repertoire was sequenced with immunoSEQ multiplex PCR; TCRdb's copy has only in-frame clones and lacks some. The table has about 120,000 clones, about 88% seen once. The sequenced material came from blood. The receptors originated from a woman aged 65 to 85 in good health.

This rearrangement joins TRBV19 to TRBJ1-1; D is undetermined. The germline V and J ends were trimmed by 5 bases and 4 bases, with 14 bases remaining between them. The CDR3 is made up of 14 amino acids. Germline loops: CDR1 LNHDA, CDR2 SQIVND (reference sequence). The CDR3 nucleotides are TGTGCCAGTAGTCCCCGGGGAGAGGGCACTGAAGCTTTCTTT. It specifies CASSPRGEGTEAFF.

CDR3 protein: CASRRTVSSYNEQFF. For the CDR3, the DNA is TGTGCCAGCAGGAGGACAGTGAGCTCCTACAATGAGCAGTTCTTC. This rearrangement joins TRBV2 to TRBJ2-1, with a weak D call TRBD1 (6 bases). The CDR3 runs 15 residues. The V end was cut by 6 bases, the J end by 0 bases, with 12 bases between. CDR1 and CDR2 (germline): SNHLY, FYNNEI.

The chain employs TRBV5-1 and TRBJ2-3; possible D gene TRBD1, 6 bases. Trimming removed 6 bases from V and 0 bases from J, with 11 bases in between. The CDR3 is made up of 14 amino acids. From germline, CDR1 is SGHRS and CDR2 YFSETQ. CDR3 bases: TGCGCCAGCATGGGGGCGACGAGCACAGATACGCAGTATTTT. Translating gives CASMGATSTDTQYF.

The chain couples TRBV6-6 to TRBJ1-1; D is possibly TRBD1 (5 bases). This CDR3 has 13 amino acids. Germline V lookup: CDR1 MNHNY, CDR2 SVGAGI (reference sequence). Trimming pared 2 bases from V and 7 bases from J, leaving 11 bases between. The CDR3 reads CASSYRGGNEAFF. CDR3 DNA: TGTGCCAGCAGTTACCGGGGGGGAAATGAAGCTTTCTTT.

CDR3 residues: CASSFGGGNYNEQFF. The CDR3 DNA reads TGTGCCAGCAGTTTTGGAGGGGGTAATTACAATGAGCAGTTCTTC. V is TRBV5-5 and J is TRBJ2-1, with D tentatively TRBD1 or TRBD2 (6 bases each). V lost 5 bases to trimming and J lost 4 bases, with 16 bases between them. The CDR3 has 15 amino acids. Germline V gene sequence: CDR1 SGHKS, CDR2 YYEKEE (reference sequence).

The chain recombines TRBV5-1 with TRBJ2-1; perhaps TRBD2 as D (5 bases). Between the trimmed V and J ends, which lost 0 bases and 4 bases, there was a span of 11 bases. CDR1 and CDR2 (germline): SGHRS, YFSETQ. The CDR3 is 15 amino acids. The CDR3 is CASSLARAQYNEQFF. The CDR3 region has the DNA TGCGCCAGCAGCTTGGCGCGGGCGCAATACAATGAGCAGTTCTTC.

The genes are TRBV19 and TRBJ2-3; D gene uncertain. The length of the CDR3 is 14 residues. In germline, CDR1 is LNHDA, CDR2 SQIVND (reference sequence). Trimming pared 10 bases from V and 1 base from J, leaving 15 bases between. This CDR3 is CATSTLRGTDTQYF. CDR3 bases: TGTGCCACCTCGACTCTCCGTGGCACAGATACGCAGTATTTT.